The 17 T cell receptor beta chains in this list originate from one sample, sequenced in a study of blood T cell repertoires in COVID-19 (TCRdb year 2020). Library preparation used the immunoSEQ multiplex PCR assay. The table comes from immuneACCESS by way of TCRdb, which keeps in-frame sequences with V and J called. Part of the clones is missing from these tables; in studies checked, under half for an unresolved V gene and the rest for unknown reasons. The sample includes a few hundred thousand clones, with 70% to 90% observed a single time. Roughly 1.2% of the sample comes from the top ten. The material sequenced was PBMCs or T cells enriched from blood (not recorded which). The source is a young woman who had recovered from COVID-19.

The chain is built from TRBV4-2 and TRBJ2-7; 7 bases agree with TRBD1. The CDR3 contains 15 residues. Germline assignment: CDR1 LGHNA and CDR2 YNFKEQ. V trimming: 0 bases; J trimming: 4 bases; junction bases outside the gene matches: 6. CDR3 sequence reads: CASSQDWTGSYEQYF. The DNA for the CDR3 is TGTGCCAGCAGCCAAGACTGGACAGGCTCTTACGAGCAGTACTTC.

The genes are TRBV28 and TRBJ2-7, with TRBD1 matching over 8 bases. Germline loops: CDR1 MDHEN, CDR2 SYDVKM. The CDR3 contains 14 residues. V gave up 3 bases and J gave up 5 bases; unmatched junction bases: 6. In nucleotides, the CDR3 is TGTGCCAGCAGTTTGGACAGGGTTCAGAACGAGCAGTACTTC. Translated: CASSLDRVQNEQYF.

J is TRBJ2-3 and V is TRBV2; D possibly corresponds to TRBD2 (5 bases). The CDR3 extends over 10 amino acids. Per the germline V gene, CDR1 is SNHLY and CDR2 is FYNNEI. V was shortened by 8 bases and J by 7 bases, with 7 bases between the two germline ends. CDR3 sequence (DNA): TGTGCCAGCGGGGAGAATACGCAGTATTTT. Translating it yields CASGENTQYF.

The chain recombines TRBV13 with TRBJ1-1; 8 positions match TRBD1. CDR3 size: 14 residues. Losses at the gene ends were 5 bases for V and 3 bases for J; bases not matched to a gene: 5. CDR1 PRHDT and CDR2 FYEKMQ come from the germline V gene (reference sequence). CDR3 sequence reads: CASSPRTGYTEAFF. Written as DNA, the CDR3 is TGTGCCAGCAGCCCACGGACAGGGTACACTGAAGCTTTCTTT. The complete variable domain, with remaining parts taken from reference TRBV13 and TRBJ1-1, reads AAGVIQSPRHLIKEKRETATLKCYPIPRHDTVYWYQQGPGQDPQFLISFYEKMQSDKGSIPDRFSAQQFSDYHSELNMSSLELGDSALYFCASSPRTGYTEAFFGQGTRLTVV.

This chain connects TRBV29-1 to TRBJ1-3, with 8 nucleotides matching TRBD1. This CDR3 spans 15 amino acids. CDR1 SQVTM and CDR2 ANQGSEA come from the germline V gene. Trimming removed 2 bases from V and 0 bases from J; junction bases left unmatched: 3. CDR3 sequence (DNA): TGCAGCGTTGAACGGACAGGGTTCTCTGGAAACACCATATATTTT. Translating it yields CSVERTGFSGNTIYF.

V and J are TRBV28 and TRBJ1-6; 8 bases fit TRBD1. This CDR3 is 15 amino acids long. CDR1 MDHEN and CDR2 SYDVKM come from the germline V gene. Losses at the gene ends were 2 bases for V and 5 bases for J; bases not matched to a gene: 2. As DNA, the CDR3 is TGTGCCAGCAGTTTACTGGACAGGGATAATTCACCCCTCCACTTT. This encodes CASSLLDRDNSPLHF.

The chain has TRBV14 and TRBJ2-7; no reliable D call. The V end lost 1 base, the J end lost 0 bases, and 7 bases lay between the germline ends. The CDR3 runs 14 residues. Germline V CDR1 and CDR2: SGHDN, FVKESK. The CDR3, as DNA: TGTGCCAGCAGCCAAGTCCACAACTCCTACGAGCAGTACTTC. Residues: CASSQVHNSYEQYF.

CDR3 DNA: TGTGCCAGCAGTTTGCCCGGGGTCAACACTGAAGCTTTCTTT. Encoded protein: CASSLPGVNTEAFF. The genes are TRBV27 and TRBJ1-1; no definite D call. The V and J ends lost 3 bases and 2 bases respectively, with 10 bases between them. CDR1 MNHEY and CDR2 SMNVEV come from the germline V gene (reference sequence). There are 14 residues in the CDR3.

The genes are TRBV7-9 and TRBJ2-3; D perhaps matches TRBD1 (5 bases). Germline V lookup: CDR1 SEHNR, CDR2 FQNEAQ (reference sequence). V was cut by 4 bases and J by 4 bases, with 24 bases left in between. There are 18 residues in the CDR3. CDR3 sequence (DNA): TGTGCCAGCAGCTACTCTCCTATCCAGGGATTTTCCCCAGATACGCAGTATTTT. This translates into CASSYSPIQGFSPDTQYF.

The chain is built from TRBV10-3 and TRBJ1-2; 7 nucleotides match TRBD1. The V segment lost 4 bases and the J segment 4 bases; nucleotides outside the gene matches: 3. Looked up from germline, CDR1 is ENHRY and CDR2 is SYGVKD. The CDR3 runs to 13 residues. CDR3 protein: CAISAGTAYGYTF. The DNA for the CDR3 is TGTGCCATCAGTGCAGGGACAGCCTATGGCTACACCTTC.

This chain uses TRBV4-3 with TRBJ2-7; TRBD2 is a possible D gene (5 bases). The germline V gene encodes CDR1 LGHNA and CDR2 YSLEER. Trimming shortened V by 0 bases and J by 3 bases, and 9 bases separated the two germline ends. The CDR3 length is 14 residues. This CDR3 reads CASSQDKEGYEQYF. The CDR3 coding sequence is TGCGCCAGCAGCCAAGATAAAGAGGGCTACGAGCAGTACTTC.

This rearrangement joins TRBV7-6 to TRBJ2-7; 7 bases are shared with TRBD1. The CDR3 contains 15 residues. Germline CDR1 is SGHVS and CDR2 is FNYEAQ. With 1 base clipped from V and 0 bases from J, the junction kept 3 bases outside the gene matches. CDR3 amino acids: CASSLEDRTSYEQYF. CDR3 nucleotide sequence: TGTGCCAGCAGCTTAGAGGACAGGACCTCCTACGAGCAGTACTTC.

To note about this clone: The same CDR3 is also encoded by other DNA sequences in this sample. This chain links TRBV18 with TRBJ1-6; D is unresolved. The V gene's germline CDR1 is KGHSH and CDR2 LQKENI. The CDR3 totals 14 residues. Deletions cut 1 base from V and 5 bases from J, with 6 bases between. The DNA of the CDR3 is TGTGCCAGCTCACCACGGCAGAATAATTCACCCCTCCACTTT. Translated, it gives CASSPRQNNSPLHF.

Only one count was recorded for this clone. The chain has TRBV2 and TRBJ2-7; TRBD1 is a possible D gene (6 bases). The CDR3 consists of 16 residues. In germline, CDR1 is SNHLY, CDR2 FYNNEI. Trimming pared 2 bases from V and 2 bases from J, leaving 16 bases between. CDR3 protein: CASSEKGVRGTYEQYF. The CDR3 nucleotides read TGTGCCAGCAGTGAAAAAGGGGTCAGGGGAACCTACGAGCAGTACTTC.

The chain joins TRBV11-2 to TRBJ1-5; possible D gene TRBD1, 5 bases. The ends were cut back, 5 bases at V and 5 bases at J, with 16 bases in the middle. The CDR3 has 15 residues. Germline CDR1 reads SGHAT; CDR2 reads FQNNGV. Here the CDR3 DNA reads TGTGCCAGCAGCCCAAGCGGGGCTCTAGATCAGCCCCAGCATTTT. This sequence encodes CASSPSGALDQPQHF.

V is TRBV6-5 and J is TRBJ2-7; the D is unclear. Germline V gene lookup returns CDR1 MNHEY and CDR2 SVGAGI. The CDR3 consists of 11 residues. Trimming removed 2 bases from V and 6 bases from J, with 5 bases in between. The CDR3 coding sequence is TGTGCCAGCAGTTACGGGCCCGAGCAGTACTTC. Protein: CASSYGPEQYF.

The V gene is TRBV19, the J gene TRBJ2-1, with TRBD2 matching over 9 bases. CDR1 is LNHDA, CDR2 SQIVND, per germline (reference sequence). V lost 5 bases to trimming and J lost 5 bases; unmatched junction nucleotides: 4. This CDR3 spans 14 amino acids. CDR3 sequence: CASSLSGGNNEQFF. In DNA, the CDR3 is TGTGCCAGTAGTCTAAGCGGGGGGAACAATGAGCAGTTCTTC. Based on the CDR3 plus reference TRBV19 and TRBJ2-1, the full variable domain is DGGITQSPKYLFRKEGQNVTLSCEQNLNHDAMYWYRQDPGQGLRLIYYSQIVNDFQKGDIAEGYSVSREKKESFPLTVTSAQKNPTAFYLCASSLSGGNNEQFFGPGTRLTVL.